The present T cell receptor beta chain was sequenced within a study of Graves' ophthalmopathy and Graves' hyperthyroidism. For repertoire sequencing, the TCR beta CDR3 regions were amplified from RNA transcripts. Second-round multiplex PCR followed a first-round RT-PCR using HTBI primers. TCRdb processed the multiplex PCR reads anew with MiXCR; each CDR3 protein has one entry. This table has around 1.1 million distinct CDR3 sequences, roughly 35% appearing once. CDR1 is SGHTA and CDR2 is FQGNSA in the germline V gene. V was clipped by 2 bases and J by 1 base, with 20 bases between them. There are 18 residues in the CDR3. Excluded: other autoimmune disease, uncontrolled infection, pregnancy or lactation.

Input material: peripheral blood or thyroid tissue (not recorded which). This sequence joins TRBV7-2 and TRBJ1-2; D may be TRBD1 (5 bases). This receptor was obtained from an adult man with Graves' hyperthyroidism. The DNA for the CDR3 is TGTGCCAGCAGCTTACTTCTTGGGCCCGCCGGGGGTAACTATGGCTACACCTTC. Protein sequence: CASSLLLGPAGGNYGYTF.